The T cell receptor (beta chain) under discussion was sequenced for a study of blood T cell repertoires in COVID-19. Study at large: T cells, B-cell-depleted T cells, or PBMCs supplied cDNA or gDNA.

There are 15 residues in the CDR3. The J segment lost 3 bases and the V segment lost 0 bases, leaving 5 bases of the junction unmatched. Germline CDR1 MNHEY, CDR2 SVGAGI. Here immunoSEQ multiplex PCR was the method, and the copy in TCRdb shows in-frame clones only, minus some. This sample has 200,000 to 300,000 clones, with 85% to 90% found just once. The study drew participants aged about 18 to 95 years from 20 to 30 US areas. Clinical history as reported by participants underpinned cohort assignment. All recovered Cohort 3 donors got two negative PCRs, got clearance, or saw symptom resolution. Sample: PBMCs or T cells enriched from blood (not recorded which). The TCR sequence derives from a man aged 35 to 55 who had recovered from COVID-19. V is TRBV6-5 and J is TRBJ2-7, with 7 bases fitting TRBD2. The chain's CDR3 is CASSYSFRTSYEQYF. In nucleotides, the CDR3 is TGTGCCAGCAGTTACTCGTTTCGGACTAGCTACGAGCAGTACTTC.